This is a list of T cell receptor beta chains from one sample in a study of T cells in Graves' hyperthyroidism and ophthalmopathy. MiXCR was run by TCRdb on the multiplex PCR reads, yielding one entry per CDR3 protein. In the table there are approximately 710,000 distinct CDR3 sequences, around 16% of which are singletons. The sequenced sample was blood. Source of these receptors: a middle-aged man with Graves' hyperthyroidism. The CDR3 runs from the conserved cysteine through the conserved F or W. D genes are given only for firm matches. A row's size may be missing; if present it is once, few, many or a size class.

d_gene: -
j_gene: TRBJ1-3
v_gene: TRBV28
abundance: many
CDR3aa: CASSSPRGAAGNTIYF
CDR3nt: TGTGCCAGCAGTTCTCCACGAGGGGCAGCTGGAAACACCATATATTTT

d_gene: TRBD1
j_gene: TRBJ2-5
v_gene: TRBV29-1
abundance: many
CDR3aa: CSVETGAETQYF
CDR3nt: TGCAGCGTCGAAACAGGGGCGGAGACCCAGTACTTC

d_gene: TRBD2
j_gene: TRBJ2-1
v_gene: TRBV11-2
abundance: many
CDR3aa: CASSYGLAAYNEQFF
CDR3nt: TGTGCCAGCAGCTACGGACTAGCGGCCTACAATGAGCAGTTCTTC

d_gene: -
j_gene: TRBJ2-2
v_gene: TRBV6-2/TRBV6-3
abundance: few
CDR3aa: CASRTTVGEELFF
CDR3nt: TGTGCCAGCAGAACCACCGTTGGGGAGGAGCTGTTTTTT

d_gene: -
j_gene: TRBJ1-4
v_gene: TRBV9
abundance: few
CDR3aa: CASSPSSKTGGLFGEKLFF
CDR3nt: TGTGCCAGCAGCCCCTCTTCGAAGACAGGAGGCTTGTTTGGTGAAAAACTGTTTTTT

d_gene: -
j_gene: TRBJ2-1
v_gene: TRBV7-9
abundance: -
CDR3aa: CASSLELHRGNEQFF
CDR3nt: TGTGCCAGCAGCTTAGAACTACATCGAGGGAATGAGCAGTTCTTC

d_gene: -
j_gene: TRBJ2-1
v_gene: TRBV6-5
abundance: many
CDR3aa: CASSYTDPQVSYNEQFF
CDR3nt: TGTGCCAGCAGTTACACGGACCCACAGGTATCCTACAATGAGCAGTTCTTC

d_gene: -
j_gene: TRBJ2-1
v_gene: TRBV3-1
abundance: -
CDR3aa: CASSPVAEVYNEQFF
CDR3nt: TGTGCCAGCAGCCCGGTAGCGGAGGTCTACAATGAGCAGTTCTTC

d_gene: -
j_gene: TRBJ1-2
v_gene: TRBV19
abundance: -
CDR3aa: CASSQTRWGYTF
CDR3nt: TGTGCCAGTAGTCAGACCCGGTGGGGCTACACCTTC

d_gene: -
j_gene: TRBJ2-2
v_gene: TRBV2
abundance: -
CDR3aa: CASSPLRTLTGELFF
CDR3nt: TGTGCCAGCAGTCCCCTCCGGACTCTTACCGGGGAGCTGTTTTTT

d_gene: -
j_gene: TRBJ2-7
v_gene: TRBV28
abundance: many
CDR3aa: CASSFLPGSQASYEQYF
CDR3nt: TGTGCCAGCAGTTTTCTACCCGGGTCACAAGCCTCCTACGAGCAGTACTTC

d_gene: TRBD1
j_gene: TRBJ2-5
v_gene: TRBV6-2/TRBV6-3
abundance: many
CDR3aa: CASFRDRGETQYF
CDR3nt: TGTGCCAGCTTCCGCGACAGGGGAGAGACCCAGTACTTC

d_gene: TRBD2
j_gene: TRBJ2-5
v_gene: TRBV20-1
abundance: -
CDR3aa: CSAQTSGRPETHYF
CDR3nt: TGCAGTGCCCAGACTAGCGGGAGACCAGAGACCCACTACTTC

d_gene: -
j_gene: TRBJ2-3
v_gene: TRBV27
abundance: many
CDR3aa: CASSLFFGDTQYF
CDR3nt: TGTGCCAGCAGTTTATTCTTCGGAGATACGCAGTATTTT

d_gene: TRBD2
j_gene: TRBJ2-5
v_gene: TRBV20-1
abundance: -
CDR3aa: CSARAGDEGETQYF
CDR3nt: TGCAGTGCTCGAGCGGGAGACGAGGGAGAGACCCAGTACTTC

d_gene: -
j_gene: TRBJ2-5
v_gene: TRBV10-3
abundance: many
CDR3aa: CATARQEQETQYF
CDR3nt: TGTGCCACCGCCCGACAGGAGCAGGAGACCCAGTACTTC

d_gene: -
j_gene: TRBJ1-5
v_gene: TRBV6-1
abundance: -
CDR3aa: CAIRTGGSNQPQHF
CDR3nt: TGTGCCATTCGGACCGGTGGGAGCAATCAGCCCCAGCATTTT

d_gene: TRBD1
j_gene: TRBJ1-2
v_gene: TRBV6-1
abundance: many
CDR3aa: CASSHSRDRVNYGYTF
CDR3nt: TGTGCCAGCAGCCATTCCCGGGACAGGGTTAACTATGGCTACACCTTC

d_gene: -
j_gene: TRBJ1-2
v_gene: TRBV6-1
abundance: -
CDR3aa: CASQDRLFNYGYTF
CDR3nt: TGTGCCAGCCAGGACAGACTATTTAACTATGGCTACACCTTC

d_gene: -
j_gene: TRBJ2-1
v_gene: TRBV28
abundance: many
CDR3aa: CASSPPGLAGNEQFF
CDR3nt: TGTGCCAGCAGTCCCCCCGGACTTGCCGGCAATGAGCAGTTCTTC

d_gene: -
j_gene: TRBJ2-3
v_gene: TRBV28
abundance: many
CDR3aa: CASSLGDWSTDTQYF
CDR3nt: TGTGCCAGCAGTCTAGGGGACTGGAGCACAGATACGCAGTATTTT

d_gene: -
j_gene: TRBJ1-6
v_gene: TRBV7-2
abundance: -
CDR3aa: CASSKTSSYNSPLHF
CDR3nt: TGTGCCAGCAGCAAAACTAGCTCCTATAATTCACCCCTCCACTTT

d_gene: -
j_gene: TRBJ2-7
v_gene: TRBV6-2/TRBV6-3
abundance: many
CDR3aa: CASSYLPAPSSYEQYF
CDR3nt: TGTGCCAGCAGTTACCTTCCAGCGCCAAGCTCCTACGAGCAGTACTTC

d_gene: -
j_gene: TRBJ2-1
v_gene: TRBV28
abundance: few
CDR3aa: CASSLTGVNNEQFF
CDR3nt: TGTGCCAGCAGTTTAACGGGGGTCAACAATGAGCAGTTCTTC

d_gene: -
j_gene: TRBJ1-2
v_gene: TRBV5-5
abundance: few
CDR3aa: CASSFWTYGYTF
CDR3nt: TGTGCCAGCAGCTTTTGGACATATGGCTACACCTTC

d_gene: -
j_gene: TRBJ1-1
v_gene: TRBV30
abundance: many
CDR3aa: CAWSQTVDTEAFF
CDR3nt: TGTGCCTGGAGCCAGACAGTGGATACTGAAGCTTTCTTT

d_gene: -
j_gene: TRBJ2-1
v_gene: TRBV10-3
abundance: many
CDR3aa: CAISPYSSNEQFF
CDR3nt: TGTGCCATCAGTCCCTATAGCAGCAATGAGCAGTTCTTC

d_gene: TRBD2
j_gene: TRBJ2-3
v_gene: TRBV20-1
abundance: many
CDR3aa: CSVSPSGIAGAPDTQYF
CDR3nt: TGCAGTGTGTCCCCTAGCGGAATAGCGGGAGCGCCAGATACGCAGTATTTT

d_gene: -
j_gene: TRBJ1-1
v_gene: TRBV10-2
abundance: many
CDR3aa: CASSESKGRNTEAFF
CDR3nt: TGCGCCAGCAGTGAGTCTAAGGGACGGAACACTGAAGCTTTCTTT

d_gene: -
j_gene: TRBJ1-2
v_gene: TRBV15
abundance: many
CDR3aa: CATSSDAYGYTF
CDR3nt: TGTGCCACCAGCAGCGACGCATATGGCTACACCTTC

d_gene: -
j_gene: TRBJ2-7
v_gene: TRBV6-5
abundance: -
CDR3aa: CASSYSPGEGEQYF
CDR3nt: TGTGCCAGCAGTTACTCCCCGGGAGAGGGCGAGCAGTACTTC

d_gene: -
j_gene: TRBJ1-6
v_gene: TRBV28
abundance: -
CDR3aa: CASSPSWGVGSPLHF
CDR3nt: TGTGCCAGCAGCCCTAGCTGGGGCGTGGGTTCACCCCTCCACTTT

d_gene: TRBD1
j_gene: TRBJ1-2
v_gene: TRBV27
abundance: many
CDR3aa: CASSSSGTGGYGYTF
CDR3nt: TGTGCCAGCAGTTCATCCGGGACAGGGGGCTATGGCTACACCTTC

d_gene: -
j_gene: TRBJ2-3
v_gene: TRBV18
abundance: many
CDR3aa: CASSPPLPSTQYF
CDR3nt: TGTGCCAGCTCACCACCGTTGCCGTCTACGCAGTATTTT

d_gene: -
j_gene: TRBJ1-5
v_gene: TRBV28
abundance: few
CDR3aa: CASSFWLGDNQPQHF
CDR3nt: TGTGCCAGCAGTTTCTGGTTAGGGGACAATCAGCCCCAGCATTTT

d_gene: -
j_gene: TRBJ2-2
v_gene: TRBV12-3/TRBV12-4
abundance: few
CDR3aa: CASSTGAYPGELFF
CDR3nt: TGTGCCAGCAGTACGGGGGCCTACCCCGGGGAGCTGTTTTTT

d_gene: -
j_gene: TRBJ2-5
v_gene: TRBV6-1
abundance: -
CDR3aa: CAPRQRAARGQETQYF
CDR3nt: TGTGCCCCCCGACAGCGGGCCGCGCGTGGACAAGAGACCCAGTACTTC

d_gene: -
j_gene: TRBJ1-5
v_gene: TRBV29-1
abundance: -
CDR3aa: CSVEPGAGQPQHF
CDR3nt: TGCAGCGTTGAACCAGGGGCGGGTCAGCCCCAGCATTTT

d_gene: -
j_gene: TRBJ2-1
v_gene: TRBV29-1
abundance: many
CDR3aa: CSVEAGVWFGDEQFF
CDR3nt: TGCAGCGTTGAAGCTGGAGTGTGGTTCGGGGATGAGCAGTTCTTC

d_gene: -
j_gene: TRBJ1-1
v_gene: TRBV29-1
abundance: many
CDR3aa: CSVGENTEAFF
CDR3nt: TGCAGCGTTGGAGAGAACACTGAAGCTTTCTTT

d_gene: TRBD2
j_gene: TRBJ2-1
v_gene: TRBV11-3
abundance: -
CDR3aa: CASSFGSGSYNEQFF
CDR3nt: TGTGCCAGCAGCTTTGGTAGCGGGAGTTACAATGAGCAGTTCTTC

d_gene: TRBD2
j_gene: TRBJ2-7
v_gene: TRBV28
abundance: -
CDR3aa: CASSKLAGSLYEQYF
CDR3nt: TGTGCCAGCAGTAAACTAGCGGGGAGCCTCTACGAGCAGTACTTC

d_gene: TRBD1
j_gene: TRBJ1-3
v_gene: TRBV2
abundance: many
CDR3aa: CASSLQGAGNTIYF
CDR3nt: TGTGCCAGCAGTCTGCAGGGGGCTGGAAACACCATATATTTT

d_gene: TRBD1
j_gene: TRBJ2-1
v_gene: TRBV5-1
abundance: -
CDR3aa: CASSSGQGLGEQFF
CDR3nt: TGCGCCAGCAGCTCAGGACAGGGGCTAGGCGAGCAGTTCTTC

d_gene: TRBD2
j_gene: TRBJ2-1
v_gene: TRBV6-1
abundance: few
CDR3aa: CASSELAGPLKAQFF
CDR3nt: TGTGCCAGCAGTGAATTAGCGGGACCCCTCAAGGCGCAGTTCTTC